The present entry profiles one T cell receptor beta chain with its context. It has no known antigen specificity. Per-nucleotide qualities are absent, and no much larger clonotype sits a single base away. The data stem from a study of post-analysis software for immune sequencing data (dated by TCRdb to between 2014 and 2017). About the full investigation: Disease courses on record covered relapsing-remitting, secondary progressive and progressive-relapsing multiple sclerosis, though some patients had no subtype annotation. The patient repertoires were set against ten to eleven previously published healthy control repertoires from donors whose ages ranged from roughly 6 to 27 years. A subset of samples was prepared in parallel using single-end sample barcoding, then pooled and co-amplified after Illumina adapter ligation.

Here is what the overall study found, with its caveats: Significantly higher frequencies in patients than in controls were found for roughly 5 TRBV segments, including TRBV5-6, TRBV5-1 and TRBV20-1. Compared with controls, multiple sclerosis patients had significantly lower normalized Chao1 diversity, a finding suggesting substantial peripheral T-cell clonal expansion. Direct clustering with F measure revealed strong co-clustering of samples prepared in the same batch, which led to a batch-effect correction. The multiple sclerosis patient group was slightly younger than the control group.

Receptors were amplified or captured by PCR. Sequencing was performed on an Illumina HiSeq 2500. To reduce PCR and sequencing biases, unique molecular identifiers were built into the TCR beta cDNA libraries. Some 500,000 cDNA molecules were obtained for every 1 to 10 million input T cells, so each molecule roughly corresponded to one T cell. The patient libraries were prepared and sequenced with the same protocol used for the earlier healthy control dataset. Within a given batch, samples were prepared together, multiplexed and sequenced on the same HiSeq lane. In the original analysis: MIGEC handled the raw barcoded reads, throwing out single-read molecular identifier groups before consensus assembly and CDR3 extraction. VDJtools was used for post-analysis of the clonotype tables, and diversity was normalized by down-sampling every dataset to the size of the smallest sample. Repertoire overlap clustering matched CDR3 amino acid but not nucleotide sequences to correct batch-related cross-sample contamination. In-frame beta chains were kept once TCRdb had trimmed the public reads at Q25 with fastp and called clones with MiXCR. Rows are unified per CDR3 protein, each entry keeping the most common DNA and genes. These V and J calls originate from TCRdb's pipeline instead of the authors' own analysis. For this sample the table gives about 560,000 distinct CDR3 sequences, of which roughly two fifths were detected only once. The ten top clones hold around 1.7% of the sample.

To demonstrate the VDJtools post-analysis software, the study profiled TCR beta repertoires from the peripheral blood of 13 young patients with multiple sclerosis. Multiple sclerosis patients were children and adolescents aged about 6 to 15 years. CDR1 and CDR2 are read off the germline V gene as WSHSY and SAAADI. The CDR3 holds 15 amino acids from the cysteine to the phenylalanine. Only the CDR3 DNA stays, 45 bases, in frame from base 1. Trimming removed 2 bases from V and 6 bases from J; the gene matches leave 7 bases unexplained. The clonotype comes from a girl aged 5-17 years with multiple sclerosis. The sequencing sample was made of blood. The V and J segments used are TRBV10-2 and TRBJ2-1, with 7 bases in between that match TRBD1. The nucleotide sequence is given as TGCGCCAGCAGTGAGGATTGGGACAGTCTCAATGAGCAGTTCTTC. Translated, it reads CASSEDWDSLNEQFF.